Following are 9 T cell receptor beta chains from one sample sequenced in a study of T cells in tumors after PD-1 blockade. The assay was immunoSEQ multiplex PCR, and TCRdb's table has in-frame clones only and misses some. Of some 24,000 clones in the sample, roughly 85% were seen once. The sequencing here drew on PBMCs, taken after anti-PD-1 treatment. The receptor source for this set is a human donor with basal cell carcinoma.

This chain uses TRBV7-6 with TRBJ1-1; D is perhaps TRBD1 (6 bases). Germline lookup yields CDR1 SGHVS and CDR2 FNYEAQ. This CDR3 has 15 amino acids. The V and J ends lost 1 base and 3 bases respectively, with 12 bases between them. This CDR3 reads CASSLVPGADTEAFF. The CDR3 region has the DNA TGTGCCAGCAGCTTAGTCCCGGGGGCGGACACTGAAGCTTTCTTT.

The chain couples TRBV30 to TRBJ1-6; TRBD1 matches at 10 bases. CDR3 length equals 14 residues. V was pared by 1 base and J by 10 bases, with 4 bases of the junction left unmatched. CDR1 is GTSNPN and CDR2 is SVGIG in the germline V gene (reference sequence). CDR3 sequence reads: CAWSGDRGQSPLHF. CDR3 sequence (DNA): TGTGCCTGGAGTGGGGACAGGGGACAGTCACCCCTCCACTTT.

V is TRBV5-1 and J is TRBJ1-1; the D gene is possibly TRBD1 (5 bases). Between the trimmed V and J ends, which lost 4 bases and 10 bases, there was a span of 14 bases. Germline V gene sequence: CDR1 SGHRS, CDR2 YFSETQ. The CDR3 runs 12 residues. The CDR3 region is CASSAEDKAAFF. CDR3 sequence (DNA): TGCGCCAGCAGCGCCGAGGACAAAGCAGCTTTCTTT.

The chain has TRBV5-4 and TRBJ1-2; perhaps TRBD1 as D (5 bases). The germline V gene encodes CDR1 SGHNT and CDR2 YYREEE (reference sequence). This CDR3 has 13 amino acids. Deletions cut 2 bases from V and 4 bases from J, with 9 bases between. CDR3 sequence (DNA): TGTGCCAGCAGCTTTGGGCAGGGCTATGGCTACACCTTC. This sequence encodes CASSFGQGYGYTF.

The J gene is TRBJ2-7, the V gene TRBV6-1, with D possibly being TRBD2 (6 bases). The germline V and J ends were trimmed by 6 bases and 3 bases, with 21 bases remaining between them. The CDR3 has 16 residues. In germline, CDR1 is MNHNS, CDR2 SASEGT. CDR3: CASRENEAGGGYEQYF. The CDR3 DNA follows: TGTGCCAGCAGAGAAAACGAAGCGGGCGGCGGCTACGAGCAGTACTTC.

The rearrangement uses TRBV6-5 and TRBJ1-1; 8 bases agree with TRBD1. There are 15 residues in the CDR3. CDR1 MNHEY and CDR2 SVGAGI come from the germline V gene. J gave up 5 bases and V 3 bases, and 8 bases lay outside the gene matches. CDR3 residues: CASSYFYGQGTEAFF. DNA of the CDR3: TGTGCCAGCAGTTATTTCTACGGACAGGGAACTGAAGCTTTCTTT.

The CDR3 loop reads CASSQDGGRNGYTF. DNA of the CDR3: TGTGCCAGCAGCCAAGATGGGGGACGTAATGGCTACACCTTC. This rearrangement joins TRBV3-1 (or the pseudogene TRBV3-2) to TRBJ1-2; D is perhaps TRBD1 (5 bases). CDR3 length equals 14 residues. V gave up 0 bases and J gave up 6 bases, with 11 bases separating them. CDR1 and CDR2 from the germline V gene are LGHDT and YNNKEL (reference sequence).

V usage is TRBV5-4 and J usage is TRBJ2-3; D remains unclear. V lost 2 bases and J 4 bases, leaving 2 bases between the germline ends. From germline, CDR1 is SGHNT and CDR2 YYREEE (reference sequence). The CDR3 spans 11 residues. The CDR3 loop reads CASSLSDTQYF. The CDR3 bases are TGTGCCAGCAGCTTATCAGATACGCAGTATTTT.

This rearrangement joins TRBV5-1 to TRBJ2-2, with 7 bases fitting TRBD1. Germline V gene data show CDR1 as SGHRS and CDR2 as YFSETQ. The ends lost 5 bases at V and 4 bases at J; junction bases unmatched: 5. This CDR3 is 14 amino acids long. The CDR3 loop is CASRRDRVTGELFF. CDR3 bases: TGCGCCAGCAGAAGGGACAGAGTCACCGGGGAGCTGTTTTTT.